This T cell receptor beta chain was documented in a study of technical replicates of blood from a few donors. Germline loops: CDR1 LNHNV, CDR2 YYDKDF (reference sequence). V was pared by 1 base and J by 3 bases, with 3 bases between. The length of the CDR3 is 13 residues. Repertoires were generated with immunoSEQ multiplex PCR, while TCRdb's copy carries only in-frame clones and drops some. The data hold 50,000 to 55,000 clones, with approximately 86% observed a single time. This TCR was sampled from a human donor in good health. Some clones in this sample may be carry-over from other donors' samples. The chain carries TRBV15 and TRBJ2-2, with unresolved D. The material sequenced was PBMCs. The CDR3 spells CATSRADTGELFF. The CDR3 DNA reads TGTGCCACCAGCAGAGCAGACACCGGGGAGCTGTTTTTT.